This passage covers 23 T cell receptor beta chains from one sample sequenced in a study of blood T cells in healthy people across ages. A second PCR of about 7 to 12 cycles used a sample-barcoded 5' primer and a J-beta primer mix. TCRdb recomputed calls from the 5' RACE reads with MiXCR, one row per CDR3 protein. This sample has 1.5 million to 2 million distinct CDR3 sequences; about 28% occur once, and the top ten carry around 7.7%. The source material was blood. The receptor source for this set is a woman in her thirties in good health.

The rearrangement uses TRBV25-1 and TRBJ2-1; perhaps D is TRBD1 or TRBD2 (5 bases each). CDR3 length equals 11 residues. Germline V lookup: CDR1 MGHDK, CDR2 SYGVNS. V was cut by 5 bases and J by 10 bases, with 9 bases left in between. CDR3 sequence: CASSPGAEQFF. In DNA form, the CDR3 reads TGTGCCAGCAGTCCCGGGGCCGAGCAGTTCTTC.

The chain couples TRBV10-3 to TRBJ2-5, with 10 bases fitting TRBD2. CDR1 and CDR2 from the germline V gene are ENHRY and SYGVKD. The length of the CDR3 is 16 residues. Losses at the gene ends were 5 bases for V and 5 bases for J; bases not matched to a gene: 11. In DNA, the CDR3 is TGTGCCATCAGTTACCTAGCGGGGGCGGTAGTCGAGACCCAGTACTTC. Amino acids: CAISYLAGAVVETQYF.

Points on this clonotype: The germline gene is not matched at one end of the junction; a read error may be the cause. The CDR3 here is CTSSLDSLNSPLHF. The CDR3 coding sequence is TGTACCAGCAGTCTGGACAGTCTAAATTCACCCCTCCACTTT. The rearrangement links TRBV12-3 or TRBV12-4 to TRBJ1-6; a weak D match, TRBD1 (6 bases). This CDR3 spans 14 amino acids.

As to this clonotype: Likely a read error: the CDR3 ends without its conserved phenylalanine or tryptophan. V usage is TRBV3-1 and J usage is TRBJ2-5; 11 bases match TRBD2. In germline, CDR1 is LGHDT, CDR2 YNNKEL (reference sequence). CDR3 length: 16 amino acids. CDR3 sequence: CASSKEPSGRQETQYC. CDR3 coding DNA: TGTGCCAGCAGCAAAGAACCTAGCGGGAGGCAGGAGACCCAGTACTGC.

A few counts support this clonotype. One junction end disagrees with the germline gene, perhaps due to a read error. CDR3 amino acids: CAVSEGTEETQYF. CDR3 bases: TGTGCCGTCAGTGAAGGGACAGAAGAGACCCAGTACTTC. The chain is built from TRBV10-3 and TRBJ2-5; 7 nucleotides match TRBD1. CDR1 is ENHRY and CDR2 is SYGVKD in the germline V gene. The CDR3 runs 13 residues.

The chain recombines TRBV28 with TRBJ2-4; D possibly corresponds to TRBD1 (5 bases). TRBJ2-7 explains the end of the DNA better; the J call may be wrong. The CDR3 is 15 residues long. Germline CDR1 is MDHEN and CDR2 is SYDVKM. The CDR3 sequence is CASSAAGIRPYEQYF. In DNA form, the CDR3 reads TGTGCCAGCAGTGCCGCAGGGATTAGACCCTACGAGCAGTACTTC.

The count of this clonotype is one. The chain uses TRBV27 and TRBJ2-1; 7 nucleotides agree with TRBD1. The V gene's germline CDR1 is MNHEY and CDR2 SMNVEV (reference sequence). This CDR3 has 17 residues. With V trimmed by 5 bases and J by 6 bases, 16 bases remained unmatched. As DNA, the CDR3 is TGTGCCAGCAGTCCGAGATACCGGGACAGCAATTTCAATGAGCAGTTCTTC. It specifies CASSPRYRDSNFNEQFF.

As to this clonotype: A junction end diverges from the germline sequence, so it may reflect a read error. The rearrangement links TRBV24-1 to TRBJ1-5; D unresolved. Looked up from germline, CDR1 is KGHDR and CDR2 is SFDVKD. This CDR3 region has 14 residues. The CDR3 DNA reads as TGTGCCACCAGTGATACCTACAGCAATCAGTCCCAGCATTTT. It is translated as CATSDTYSNQSQHF.

The chain carries TRBV7-2 and TRBJ2-3; 10 nucleotides align to TRBD2. The J segment lost 4 bases and the V segment lost 7 bases, leaving 5 bases of the junction unmatched. This CDR3 comprises 14 residues. The germline V gene has CDR1 SGHTA and CDR2 FQGNSA. In DNA form, the CDR3 reads TGTGCCAGCAAGAGTAGCGGGAGGTCAGATACGCAGTATTTT. Translation: CASKSSGRSDTQYF.

This clonotype was counted ten times or more. The chain has TRBV9 and TRBJ2-3; unclear D gene. Per the germline V gene, CDR1 is SGDLS and CDR2 is YYNGEE. The CDR3 is made up of 14 amino acids. Trimming left V 4 bases short and J 5 bases short, with 14 bases between. CDR3 sequence (DNA): TGTGCCAGCAGCCCCCATGGACCCCAAGATACGCAGTATTTT. Residues: CASSPHGPQDTQYF.

The chain couples TRBV28 to TRBJ2-3; D remains unclear. This CDR3 has 14 amino acids. The V and J ends lost 6 bases and 0 bases respectively, with 10 bases between them. Germline values: CDR1 MDHEN, CDR2 SYDVKM. Here the CDR3 reads CASRYLDSTDTQYF. In DNA form, the CDR3 reads TGTGCCAGCAGGTACCTAGACAGCACAGATACGCAGTATTTT.

There are a few counts of this clonotype. The chain carries TRBV6-6 and TRBJ2-7, with D possibly being TRBD1 (5 bases). Deletions cut 0 bases from V and 6 bases from J, with 15 bases between. This CDR3 has 15 residues. Germline V lookup: CDR1 MNHNY, CDR2 SVGAGI (reference sequence). The chain's CDR3 is CASSYSTRIRGEQYF. The CDR3 coding sequence is TGTGCCAGCAGTTACTCAACCAGGATAAGGGGCGAGCAGTACTTC.

The chain joins TRBV29-1 to TRBJ1-1; D possibly corresponds to TRBD1 (6 bases). This CDR3 spans 13 amino acids. V dropped 8 bases and J dropped 1 base, with 14 bases sitting between them. Per the germline V gene, CDR1 is SQVTM and CDR2 is ANQGSEA. The CDR3 reads CSTRGQTNTEAFF. The CDR3 DNA reads as TGCAGCACGAGAGGACAGACGAACACTGAAGCTTTCTTT.

In its sample, this clonotype was seen a few times. The gene calls are TRBV29-1 and TRBJ2-5; no clear D. The CDR3 contains 12 residues. Germline CDR1 SQVTM, CDR2 ANQGSEA. Trimming took 0 bases from V and 0 from J, leaving 2 bases between them. The CDR3 DNA reads TGCAGCGTTGAAGACAACCAAGAGACCCAGTACTTC. Its protein product is CSVEDNQETQYF.

The sample holds many counts of this clonotype. An end of the junction differs from the germline gene, which may be a read error. This chain connects TRBV20-1 to TRBJ2-3; 8 nucleotides match TRBD1. The CDR3 extends over 14 amino acids. Per germline, CDR1 DFQATT and CDR2 SNEGSKA (reference sequence). The CDR3 DNA sequence: TGCAGTGCCAGAGACAGGGGATCGACAGATACGCAGTATTTT. Translating gives CSARDRGSTDTQYF.

V usage is TRBV20-1 and J usage is TRBJ1-5; D unresolved. Germline CDR1 is DFQATT and CDR2 is SNEGSKA (reference sequence). The CDR3 runs to 14 residues. The V gene lost 3 bases and the J gene lost 1 base, with 10 bases spanning the gap. This CDR3 reads CSARAGVSNQPQHF. In nucleotides, the CDR3 is TGCAGTGCTAGGGCGGGAGTGAGCAATCAGCCCCAGCATTTT.

Only a few counts were recorded for this clonotype. The J gene is TRBJ2-3, the V gene TRBV5-1, with 8 positions matching TRBD2. The CDR3 is 17 amino acids. CDR1 and CDR2 (germline): SGHRS, YFSETQ. The ends lost 2 bases at V and 0 bases at J; junction bases unmatched: 8. CDR3 loop: CASSFAVAGKSTDTQYF. CDR3 DNA: TGCGCCAGCAGCTTCGCCGTAGCGGGGAAAAGCACAGATACGCAGTATTTT.

On this clonotype itself: The junction and the germline gene differ at one end; a read error may be behind it. V and J are TRBV27 and TRBJ2-5; TRBD2 is a possible D gene (7 bases). Germline values: CDR1 MNHEY, CDR2 SMNVEV (reference sequence). CDR3 length: 15 residues. Written as DNA, the CDR3 is TGTGCCGGCAGTTTCAGGGGACTACCGGGGGAGACCCAGTACTTC. Its protein is CAGSFRGLPGETQYF.

This clonotype was seen a few times. The genes are TRBV7-7 and TRBJ2-5, with D uncertain. Germline-derived CDR1 and CDR2 are SSHAT and FNYEAQ (reference sequence). V lost 2 bases and J 4 bases, leaving 11 bases between the germline ends. The CDR3 loop spans 14 amino acids. DNA for the CDR3: TGTGCCAGCAGCTTAAACCGGTACCGAGAGACCCAGTACTTC. This codes for CASSLNRYRETQYF.

There are many counts of this clonotype. The chain carries TRBV7-2 and TRBJ2-1, with D perhaps matching TRBD2 (6 bases). This CDR3 has 15 amino acids. The V gene's germline CDR1 is SGHTA and CDR2 FQGNSA. The ends were cut back, 7 bases at V and 9 bases at J, with 22 bases in the middle. CDR3 region: CASTTPGLRSGEQFF. CDR3 sequence (DNA): TGTGCCAGCACTACTCCGGGACTTCGTTCGGGTGAGCAGTTCTTC.

The chain links TRBV29-1 to TRBJ1-5, with 10 bases matching TRBD1. The CDR3 loop spans 14 amino acids. The junction had 5 bases not matched to a gene; V was cut back by 6 bases and J by 3 bases. The germline V gene has CDR1 SQVTM and CDR2 ANQGSEA. CDR3: CSVPGQGSNQPQHF. The DNA for the CDR3 is TGCAGCGTCCCGGGACAGGGGTCCAATCAGCCCCAGCATTTT.

The gene calls are TRBV24-1 and TRBJ2-5; 9 bases align to TRBD1. With V trimmed by 2 bases and J by 2 bases, 17 bases remained unmatched. The CDR3 length is 20 residues. CDR1 is KGHDR and CDR2 is SFDVKD in the germline V gene. The CDR3 reads CATSDSRVLGRGQGQETQYF. DNA for the CDR3: TGTGCCACCAGTGATTCCCGCGTGCTAGGCCGGGGACAGGGACAAGAGACCCAGTACTTC.

This clonotype was observed a handful of times. The gene calls are TRBV20-1 and TRBJ1-2; unclear D gene. In germline, CDR1 is DFQATT, CDR2 SNEGSKA (reference sequence). This CDR3 has 11 residues. V was trimmed by 1 base and J by 12 bases, leaving 12 bases between them. The CDR3 is CSARGTSSDTF. In DNA, the CDR3 is TGCAGTGCTAGAGGTACAAGCTCGGACACCTTC.